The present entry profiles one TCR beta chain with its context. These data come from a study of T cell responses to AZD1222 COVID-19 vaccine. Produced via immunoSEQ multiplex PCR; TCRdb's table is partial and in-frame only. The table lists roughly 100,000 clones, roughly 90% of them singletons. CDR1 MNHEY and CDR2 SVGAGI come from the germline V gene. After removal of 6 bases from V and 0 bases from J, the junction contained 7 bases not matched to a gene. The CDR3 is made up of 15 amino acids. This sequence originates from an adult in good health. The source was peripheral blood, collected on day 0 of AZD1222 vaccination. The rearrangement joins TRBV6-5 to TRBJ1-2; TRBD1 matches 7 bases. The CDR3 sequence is CASRRQGMTNYGYTF. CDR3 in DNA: TGTGCCAGCAGACGACAGGGAATGACTAACTATGGCTACACCTTC.